One sample yielded the 27 T cell receptor beta chains listed below, sequenced in a study of T cell changes during pregnancy in multiple sclerosis. Sequenced by immunoSEQ multiplex PCR; TCRdb stores in-frame clones only, minus some. This table has around 30,000 clones, approximately 90% appearing once. The material sequenced was CD8+ T cells from peripheral blood mononuclear cells, taken before pregnancy. The receptor set was obtained from a female donor with multiple sclerosis, enrolled in a pregnancy study.

V gene TRBV27 combines with J gene TRBJ1-5; possibly TRBD1 for D (5 bases). The germline CDR1 and CDR2 sequences are MNHEY and SMNVEV (reference sequence). The CDR3 contains 14 residues. V was pared by 5 bases and J by 9 bases, with 17 bases between. CDR3 sequence reads: CASSPSGASWPQHF. DNA of the CDR3: TGTGCCAGCAGTCCCTCTGGGGCCTCTTGGCCCCAGCATTTT.

The chain couples TRBV12-5 to TRBJ2-1; D possibly corresponds to TRBD2 (6 bases). Per germline, CDR1 LGHNT and CDR2 FRNRAP. Trimming stripped 8 bases from V and 9 bases from J, with 14 bases between. The CDR3 covers 12 residues. CDR3 in amino acids: CASSGGISEQFF. CDR3 in DNA: TGTGCTAGTTCTGGGGGGATAAGTGAGCAGTTCTTC. The full variable domain, completed using reference TRBV12-5 and TRBJ2-1, is DARVTQTPRHKVTEMGQEVTMRCQPILGHNTVFWYRQTMMQGLELLAYFRNRAPLDDSGMPKDRFSAEMPDATLATLKIQPSEPRDSAVYFCASSGGISEQFFGPGTRLTVL.

Only one count was recorded for this clone. The rearrangement links TRBV15 to TRBJ2-7, with 7 positions matching TRBD1. Germline trimming cut 3 bases from V and 4 bases from J; bases unmatched to any gene: 6. This CDR3 comprises 14 residues. The V gene's germline CDR1 is LNHNV and CDR2 YYDKDF (reference sequence). The CDR3 reads CATSSETGIYEQYF. The CDR3 DNA reads TGTGCCACCAGCAGCGAGACAGGGATTTACGAGCAGTACTTC. The full variable domain, completed using reference TRBV15 and TRBJ2-7, is DAMVIQNPRYQVTQFGKPVTLSCSQTLNHNVMYWYQQKSSQAPKLLFHYYDKDFNNEADTPDNFQSRRPNTSFCFLDIRSPGLGDTAMYLCATSSETGIYEQYFGPGTRLTVT.

The V call is TRBV19, the J call TRBJ1-1; 7 bases match TRBD1. The ends lost 5 bases at V and 7 bases at J; junction bases unmatched: 7. The CDR3 length is 13 residues. The germline gives CDR1 LNHDA, CDR2 SQIVND (reference sequence). CDR3 loop: CASSGGQSIEAFF. Here the CDR3 DNA reads TGTGCCAGTAGTGGGGGACAGTCGATTGAAGCTTTCTTT.

In this sample, this clone turned up once. CDR3: CASSLGVDSGYNEQFF. CDR3 bases: TGTGCCAGCAGCTTGGGTGTTGATAGCGGTTACAATGAGCAGTTCTTC. The rearrangement uses TRBV5-4 and TRBJ2-1; TRBD2 is a possible D gene (6 bases). Germline assignment: CDR1 SGHNT and CDR2 YYREEE (reference sequence). There are 16 residues in the CDR3. Trimming stripped 0 bases from V and 4 bases from J, with 14 bases between.

The chain joins TRBV2 to TRBJ2-1; D possibly corresponds to TRBD2 (6 bases). The CDR3 runs 16 residues. Trimming cost V 7 bases and J 0 bases, with 16 bases left between them. Germline V gene lookup returns CDR1 SNHLY and CDR2 FYNNEI. In nucleotides, the CDR3 is TGTGCCAGCACCCGACTAGAGGACTACTCCTACAATGAGCAGTTCTTC. The encoded protein is CASTRLEDYSYNEQFF.

The count of this clone is one. J is TRBJ2-7 and V is TRBV5-1, with 10 bases identical to TRBD1. Trimming cost V 3 bases and J 3 bases; bases outside gene matches: 3. CDR3 length: 14 amino acids. Germline CDR1 is SGHRS and CDR2 is YFSETQ. The CDR3 protein is CASSYRDRGYEQYF. Here the CDR3 DNA reads TGCGCCAGCAGCTACCGGGACAGGGGCTACGAGCAGTACTTC.

The V and J genes are TRBV7-7 and TRBJ2-5, with a tentative D call TRBD2 (6 bases). The CDR3 runs 16 residues. Trimming took 1 base from V and 5 from J, leaving 17 bases between them. In germline, CDR1 is SSHAT, CDR2 FNYEAQ (reference sequence). The CDR3 DNA reads TGTGCCAGCAGCTTAGGGTTAACGGGAGTGGGTGAGACCCAGTACTTC. As protein: CASSLGLTGVGETQYF.

The genes are TRBV5-1 and TRBJ2-3, with 10 bases that match TRBD2. CDR3 size: 18 residues. The V and J ends lost 2 bases and 3 bases, in that order; junction bases with no gene match: 12. The germline V gene has CDR1 SGHRS and CDR2 YFSETQ. The CDR3 reads CASSLSGGAEGYTDTQYF. The CDR3 nucleotides read TGCGCCAGCAGCTTAAGCGGGGGGGCCGAGGGTTATACAGATACGCAGTATTTT.

The chain uses TRBV28 and TRBJ1-1; 9 positions match TRBD1. Germline V gene data show CDR1 as MDHEN and CDR2 as SYDVKM. Germline trimming cut 2 bases from V and 1 base from J; bases unmatched to any gene: 2. The CDR3 is 15 amino acids. CDR3 bases: TGTGCCAGCAGTTTAGCACAGGGGGCGAACACTGAAGCTTTCTTT. This gives the protein CASSLAQGANTEAFF.

The V and J genes are TRBV5-1 and TRBJ1-2; D remains ambiguous. V was trimmed by 0 bases and J by 7 bases, leaving 4 bases between them. The V gene's germline CDR1 is SGHRS and CDR2 YFSETQ. CDR3 size: 11 residues. In DNA form, the CDR3 reads TGCGCCAGCAGCTTGGCGGGTGGCTACACCTTC. Protein product: CASSLAGGYTF.

The V call is TRBV5-8, the J call TRBJ1-5; maybe TRBD1 (5 bases). CDR1 and CDR2 (germline): SGHTS, YDEGEE. This CDR3 is 13 amino acids long. V was cut by 0 bases and J by 7 bases, with 8 bases left in between. The CDR3: CASSLDQGQPQHF. DNA for the CDR3: TGTGCCAGCAGCTTGGATCAGGGACAGCCCCAGCATTTT. The variable domain in full, with the rest retrieved from reference TRBV5-8 and TRBJ1-5, is EAGVTQSPTHLIKTRGQQATLRCSPISGHTSVYWYQQALGLGLQFLLWYDEGEERNRGNFPPRFSGRQFPNYSSELNVNALELEDSALYLCASSLDQGQPQHFGDGTRLSIL.

The rearrangement links TRBV5-5 to TRBJ2-5, with 8 nucleotides matching TRBD1. The CDR3 is 14 residues long. J lost 1 base, V lost 3 bases, and 2 bases had no gene match. The germline V gene encodes CDR1 SGHKS and CDR2 YYEKEE (reference sequence). The CDR3 reads CASSSDRGQETQYF. DNA of the CDR3: TGTGCCAGCAGCTCCGACAGGGGCCAAGAGACCCAGTACTTC.

The gene calls are TRBV11-3 and TRBJ2-1; no clear D. With 1 base removed from V and 8 bases from J, the gap between germline ends came to 12 bases. Germline CDR1 and CDR2: SGHNT and YENEEA. The CDR3 loop spans 14 amino acids. CDR3 sequence (DNA): TGTGCCAGCAGCTTAGCACGCGGAGTCGATGAGCAGTTCTTC. It encodes CASSLARGVDEQFF.

This chain uses TRBV27 with TRBJ2-3; TRBD2 agrees at 11 bases. The CDR3 contains 15 residues. With 5 bases clipped from V and 4 bases from J, the junction kept 5 bases outside the gene matches. The germline V gene encodes CDR1 MNHEY and CDR2 SMNVEV (reference sequence). The chain's CDR3 is CASSLGTSGADTQYF. The DNA of the CDR3 is TGTGCCAGCAGTCTCGGGACTAGCGGCGCAGATACGCAGTATTTT.

J is TRBJ2-1 and V is TRBV2, with TRBD1 matching over 9 bases. The J segment lost 9 bases and the V segment lost 10 bases, leaving 13 bases of the junction unmatched. The CDR3 loop spans 14 amino acids. From germline, CDR1 is SNHLY and CDR2 FYNNEI. This CDR3 is CAIEQGASQVEQFF. The CDR3 DNA sequence: TGTGCCATCGAACAGGGGGCGTCCCAGGTTGAGCAGTTCTTC.

This chain links TRBV19 with TRBJ1-5, with 8 bases fitting TRBD1. The V and J ends lost 5 bases and 6 bases, in that order; junction bases with no gene match: 6. The CDR3 runs to 14 residues. Germline V CDR1 and CDR2: LNHDA, SQIVND (reference sequence). The CDR3 loop is CASSPKDRGQPQHF. The CDR3 bases are TGTGCCAGTAGTCCGAAAGACAGGGGTCAGCCCCAGCATTTT.

A word on this clone: Other nucleotide sequences in the sample specify the same CDR3. The chain links TRBV19 to TRBJ2-7; TRBD1 matches 11 bases. After removal of 6 bases from V and 3 bases from J, the junction contained 1 base not matched to a gene. Germline V gene sequence: CDR1 LNHDA, CDR2 SQIVND (reference sequence). The CDR3 totals 13 residues. CDR3 nucleotides: TGTGCCAGTAGCGGGACAGGGGGCTACGAGCAGTACTTC. Encoded protein: CASSGTGGYEQYF.

The chain links TRBV27 to TRBJ2-2, with unresolved D. Germline V gene data show CDR1 as MNHEY and CDR2 as SMNVEV (reference sequence). The CDR3 spans 15 residues. V was shortened by 1 base and J by 5 bases, with 11 bases between the two germline ends. The CDR3 DNA sequence: TGTGCCAGCAGTTTATATGTTAGCTTGACCGGGGAGCTGTTTTTT. It codes for CASSLYVSLTGELFF.

CDR3: CASSRDTDSNQPQHF. CDR3 DNA: TGTGCCAGCAGCAGAGACACCGATAGCAATCAGCCCCAGCATTTT. J is TRBJ1-5 and V is TRBV7-9; D is unresolved. V lost 5 bases and J 0 bases, leaving 11 bases between the germline ends. The CDR3 spans 15 residues. Germline values: CDR1 SEHNR, CDR2 FQNEAQ (reference sequence).

The chain employs TRBV19 and TRBJ1-1, with 7 bases identical to TRBD1. The germline gives CDR1 LNHDA, CDR2 SQIVND (reference sequence). The CDR3 covers 14 residues. The V segment lost 5 bases and the J segment 4 bases; nucleotides outside the gene matches: 7. For the CDR3, the DNA is TGTGCCAGTAGTGTTTGGGACAGTAGCACTGAAGCTTTCTTT. Translation: CASSVWDSSTEAFF. The full variable domain, with the rest looked up from reference TRBV19 and TRBJ1-1, is DGGITQSPKYLFRKEGQNVTLSCEQNLNHDAMYWYRQDPGQGLRLIYYSQIVNDFQKGDIAEGYSVSREKKESFPLTVTSAQKNPTAFYLCASSVWDSSTEAFFGQGTRLTVV.

V is TRBV7-6 and J is TRBJ1-1; unclear D gene. Trimming took off 5 bases at V and 6 bases at J, with 7 bases between the two ends. The germline gives CDR1 SGHVS, CDR2 FNYEAQ. The CDR3 is made up of 11 amino acids. The CDR3 sequence is CASSPRAEAFF. In nucleotides, the CDR3 is TGTGCCAGCAGCCCTCGCGCTGAAGCTTTCTTT.

The chain is built from TRBV4-2 and TRBJ2-5; TRBD2 agrees at 10 bases. Losses at the gene ends were 0 bases for V and 5 bases for J; bases not matched to a gene: 3. There are 15 residues in the CDR3. The germline gives CDR1 LGHNA, CDR2 YNFKEQ. Here the CDR3 reads CASSQEAGGPETQYF. CDR3 nucleotide sequence: TGTGCCAGCAGCCAAGAAGCGGGAGGGCCCGAGACCCAGTACTTC.

The rearrangement links TRBV4-2 to TRBJ1-1; no clear D. Germline values: CDR1 LGHNA, CDR2 YNFKEQ. CDR3 length: 13 residues. Between the trimmed V and J ends, which lost 5 bases and 1 base, there was a span of 8 bases. The CDR3 DNA reads TGTGCCAGCAGCACCCCAGGGAACACTGAAGCTTTCTTT. As protein: CASSTPGNTEAFF.

This clone was seen just once. This chain's CDR3 is CASSLFAGITDTQYF. In nucleotides, the CDR3 is TGCGCCAGCAGCTTGTTCGCAGGGATCACAGATACGCAGTATTTT. The V call is TRBV5-1, the J call TRBJ2-3, with D tentatively TRBD1 (5 bases). CDR1 is SGHRS, CDR2 YFSETQ, per germline. The length of the CDR3 is 15 residues. Trimming took 1 base from V and 2 from J, leaving 11 bases between them.

The CDR3 here is CASSSPQRGGTDEQFF. In DNA, the CDR3 is TGTGCCAGTAGTAGTCCCCAGCGGGGGGGAACTGATGAGCAGTTCTTC. The chain combines TRBV19 with TRBJ2-1; 10 bases align to TRBD2. Germline values: CDR1 LNHDA, CDR2 SQIVND (reference sequence). The V gene end was trimmed by 4 bases and the J gene end by 8 bases; junction bases not matched to a gene: 11. The CDR3 is 16 amino acids.

The chain carries TRBV6-1 and TRBJ1-4; TRBD1 agrees at 8 bases. Germline-derived CDR1 and CDR2 are MNHNS and SASEGT. The J segment lost 11 bases and the V segment lost 3 bases, leaving 17 bases of the junction unmatched. The CDR3 covers 17 residues. CDR3 in amino acids: CASSDIQGGNEMGKLFF. The CDR3 DNA is TGTGCCAGCAGTGATATACAGGGGGGAAATGAAATGGGGAAACTGTTTTTT.